Following are 19 T cell receptor beta chains from one sample sequenced in a study of OX40 agonist ivuxolimab in advanced cancers. Here immunoSEQ multiplex PCR was the method, and the copy in TCRdb shows in-frame clones only, minus some. The sample includes 50,000 to 75,000 clones, about nine tenths seen only once; the top ten take approximately 0.39%. The specimen comprised CD4+ or CD8+ T cells sorted from blood, sampled in a trial of the OX40 agonist ivuxolimab. Receptors originate from an adult with an advanced solid tumor such as melanoma, head and neck, liver or kidney cancer.

V gene TRBV9 combines with J gene TRBJ2-6; either TRBD1 or TRBD2 may supply D (6 bases each). Trimming pared 4 bases from V and 1 base from J, leaving 15 bases between. Germline assignment: CDR1 SGDLS and CDR2 YYNGEE. This CDR3 has 17 residues. The DNA of the CDR3 is TGTGCCAGCAGCACCCGGGGGCCAGGTTCTGGGGCCAACGTCCTGACTTTC. This gives the protein CASSTRGPGSGANVLTF.

This clone was counted once. V usage is TRBV6-6 and J usage is TRBJ1-1; D is perhaps TRBD1 (5 bases). The length of the CDR3 is 14 residues. The ends were cut back, 2 bases at V and 4 bases at J, with 11 bases in the middle. Germline CDR1 reads MNHNY; CDR2 reads SVGAGI (reference sequence). CDR3 region: CASSYGAEGTEAFF. The CDR3 nucleotides are TGTGCCAGCAGTTACGGGGCCGAGGGCACTGAAGCTTTCTTT.

The rearrangement uses TRBV29-1 and TRBJ2-3, with TRBD1 as a possible D gene (6 bases). Germline loops: CDR1 SQVTM, CDR2 ANQGSEA. The CDR3 runs to 14 residues. V was shortened by 3 bases and J by 6 bases, with 16 bases between the two germline ends. CDR3 region: CSVDSDRTRDTQYF. The CDR3 coding sequence is TGCAGCGTTGACTCGGACAGAACCAGGGATACGCAGTATTTT.

The gene calls are TRBV29-1 and TRBJ2-7; TRBD2 matches at 7 bases. The CDR3 sequence is 11 residues long. The ends lost 6 bases at V and 6 bases at J; junction bases unmatched: 5. The germline gives CDR1 SQVTM, CDR2 ANQGSEA. The CDR3 region is CSVESGVEQYF. In DNA, the CDR3 is TGCAGCGTGGAGAGCGGGGTCGAGCAGTACTTC.

This rearrangement joins TRBV9 to TRBJ2-7; possible D gene TRBD1, 6 bases. Germline lookup yields CDR1 SGDLS and CDR2 YYNGEE. V dropped 0 bases and J dropped 3 bases, with 7 bases sitting between them. This CDR3 has 13 residues. The CDR3 sequence is CASSVGQDYEQYF. Here the CDR3 DNA reads TGTGCCAGCAGCGTAGGACAGGACTACGAGCAGTACTTC.

V gene TRBV10-2 combines with J gene TRBJ2-7, with a weak D call TRBD1 (5 bases). This CDR3 comprises 13 residues. Trimming shortened V by 11 bases and J by 0 bases, and 14 bases separated the two germline ends. CDR1 and CDR2 (germline): WSHSY, SAAADI. Here the CDR3 DNA reads TGCGCCGCAAATGCCGACAGCTCCTACGAGCAGTACTTC. Amino acids: CAANADSSYEQYF.

The J gene is TRBJ2-7, the V gene TRBV19, with 7 bases aligning to TRBD1. The CDR3 is 15 amino acids. J lost 3 bases, V lost 3 bases, and 8 bases had no gene match. Per the germline V gene, CDR1 is LNHDA and CDR2 is SQIVND (reference sequence). The CDR3 spells CASSISGTALYEQYF. The CDR3 bases are TGTGCCAGTAGTATCTCCGGGACAGCGCTCTACGAGCAGTACTTC. The full variable domain, with the rest looked up from reference TRBV19 and TRBJ2-7, is DGGITQSPKYLFRKEGQNVTLSCEQNLNHDAMYWYRQDPGQGLRLIYYSQIVNDFQKGDIAEGYSVSREKKESFPLTVTSAQKNPTAFYLCASSISGTALYEQYFGPGTRLTVT.

V gene TRBV27 combines with J gene TRBJ2-7; a possible D gene is TRBD1 (7 bases). Trimming shortened V by 0 bases and J by 2 bases, and 11 bases separated the two germline ends. The CDR3 totals 15 residues. Germline V lookup: CDR1 MNHEY, CDR2 SMNVEV (reference sequence). The CDR3 is CASSLSAGGTYEQYF. The CDR3 coding sequence is TGTGCCAGCAGTTTATCGGCAGGGGGGACCTACGAGCAGTACTTC.

The rearrangement uses TRBV13 and TRBJ2-7, with 8 bases matching TRBD2. After removal of 0 bases from V and 6 bases from J, the junction contained 4 bases not matched to a gene. The CDR3 extends over 14 amino acids. Germline V CDR1 and CDR2: PRHDT, FYEKMQ (reference sequence). The DNA of the CDR3 is TGTGCCAGCAGCTTAGGCGGGGGGGCCGGCGAGCAGTACTTC. Its translation is CASSLGGGAGEQYF.

V and J are TRBV30 and TRBJ2-5, with D unresolved. The ends were cut back, 0 bases at V and 3 bases at J, with 11 bases in the middle. The CDR3 loop spans 14 amino acids. Germline-derived CDR1 and CDR2 are GTSNPN and SVGIG (reference sequence). The CDR3: CAWSVLEREETQYF. DNA for the CDR3: TGTGCCTGGAGTGTGCTGGAGAGAGAAGAGACCCAGTACTTC.

This clone appeared once. The chain joins TRBV7-9 to TRBJ2-1, with D possibly being TRBD1 (5 bases). This CDR3 comprises 16 residues. Trimming pared 4 bases from V and 2 bases from J, leaving 15 bases between. Germline-derived CDR1 and CDR2 are SEHNR and FQNEAQ (reference sequence). The CDR3 is CASSSPGQMAYNEQFF. The CDR3 nucleotides are TGTGCCAGCAGCTCTCCTGGACAAATGGCCTACAATGAGCAGTTCTTC.

The chain employs TRBV21-1 and TRBJ1-4; the D call in the table, TRBD1, was not verified against the DNA. TRBV21-1 is reported as a pseudogene. This CDR3 is built from 15 residues. The CDR3 DNA is TGTGCCAGCAGCCTCCGACAGGCTCGGTGGGAAAAACTGTTTTTT. Translation gives CASSLRQARWEKLFF.

The V gene is TRBV5-1, the J gene TRBJ2-3; 8 positions match TRBD2. This CDR3 has 15 residues. CDR1 is SGHRS, CDR2 YFSETQ, per germline. After removal of 2 bases from V and 1 base from J, the junction contained 3 bases not matched to a gene. CDR3 protein: CASSLAGDRTDTQYF. The CDR3 region has the DNA TGCGCCAGCAGCTTAGCGGGGGACCGCACAGATACGCAGTATTTT.

V usage is TRBV4-2 and J usage is TRBJ1-1; maybe TRBD1 (6 bases). The CDR3 runs to 17 residues. V was pared by 0 bases and J by 1 base, with 15 bases between. In germline, CDR1 is LGHNA, CDR2 YNFKEQ. DNA for the CDR3: TGTGCCAGCAGCCAAGACGGGTTTTTGGGGGCGAACACTGAAGCTTTCTTT. The encoded protein is CASSQDGFLGANTEAFF.

V and J are TRBV19 and TRBJ2-5; D is possibly TRBD1 (5 bases). V gave up 5 bases and J gave up 7 bases, with 17 bases separating them. The CDR3 totals 14 residues. Per the germline V gene, CDR1 is LNHDA and CDR2 is SQIVND (reference sequence). This chain's CDR3 is CASSPTGQGGTQYF. CDR3 nucleotides: TGTGCCAGTAGTCCCACCGGGCAGGGCGGGACCCAGTACTTC.

This chain connects TRBV6-1 to TRBJ1-2; TRBD1 agrees at 11 bases. CDR3 length: 16 residues. J gave up 4 bases and V 2 bases, and 6 bases lay outside the gene matches. Germline V gene lookup returns CDR1 MNHNS and CDR2 SASEGT. CDR3 in amino acids: CASSEPGQGEGYGYTF. Written as DNA, the CDR3 is TGTGCCAGCAGTGAACCGGGACAGGGGGAAGGCTATGGCTACACCTTC.

V gene TRBV5-8 combines with J gene TRBJ2-7, with D perhaps TRBD1 (6 bases). The ends were cut back, 4 bases at V and 6 bases at J, with 14 bases in the middle. Per germline, CDR1 SGHTS and CDR2 YDEGEE. This CDR3 region has 13 residues. CDR3 sequence (DNA): TGTGCCAGCAGCCGCCGGACAGTCCCCGAGCAGTACTTC. It codes for CASSRRTVPEQYF.

The count of this clone is one. This sequence joins TRBV7-9 and TRBJ1-1; a weak D match, TRBD1 (5 bases). V lost 2 bases, J lost 4 bases, and 14 bases lay in between. The CDR3 extends over 15 amino acids. Looked up from germline, CDR1 is SEHNR and CDR2 is FQNEAQ (reference sequence). CDR3 nucleotides: TGTGCCAGCAGCTTAAAAGGCTCGGGGGGCACTGAAGCTTTCTTT. Translated, it gives CASSLKGSGGTEAFF.

The genes are TRBV5-6 and TRBJ1-2, with 11 bases matching TRBD1. Germline lookup yields CDR1 SGHDT and CDR2 YYEEEE. The CDR3 contains 15 residues. Trimming took 4 bases from V and 3 from J; bases not matched to a gene: 5. The CDR3 region has the DNA TGTGCCAGCAGCCGAGGACAGGGGGCTGACTATGGCTACACCTTC. The encoded protein is CASSRGQGADYGYTF.